The 12 T cell receptor beta chains below all came from one sample that was sequenced in a study of metastatic and nonmetastatic thyroid tumors. TCRdb recomputed clones from the PCR reads via MiXCR. The profile shows tens of thousands of clones, more than 20% of them singletons. Prior to thyroid surgery, none of the patients had received any treatment. Sequenced material: blood. The receptors were gathered from a female donor with papillary thyroid cancer or a benign thyroid nodule (not recorded which). Some clones in this sample may be carry-over from other donors' samples.

V usage is TRBV7-2 and J usage is TRBJ1-1; TRBD1 is a possible D gene (6 bases). The CDR3 totals 12 residues. Germline assignment: CDR1 SGHTA and CDR2 FQGNSA. V was shortened by 7 bases and J by 6 bases, with 12 bases between the two germline ends. The CDR3 DNA reads TGTGCCAGCATCCCATCAGGGGCTGAAGCTTTCTTT. Amino acid sequence: CASIPSGAEAFF.

This clone is termed medium-sized. The J gene is TRBJ1-6, the V gene TRBV27; the D is unclear. The V end was cut by 6 bases, the J end by 8 bases, with 11 bases between. The germline gives CDR1 MNHEY, CDR2 SMNVEV (reference sequence). The CDR3 consists of 13 residues. The CDR3 nucleotides read TGTGCCAGCAGCACGGAGGGAGATTCACCCCTCCACTTT. Translated, it gives CASSTEGDSPLHF.

This clone ranks as medium-sized. V gene TRBV6-1 combines with J gene TRBJ2-2; unclear D gene. Trimming stripped 1 base from V and 6 bases from J, with 9 bases between. Germline V gene data show CDR1 as MNHNS and CDR2 as SASEGT. The CDR3 runs to 14 residues. Written as DNA, the CDR3 is TGTGCCAGCAGTGAAGGGCGCGCCCCCGGGGAGCTGTTTTTT. Its translation is CASSEGRAPGELFF.

This clone is deemed medium-sized. The chain is built from TRBV6-1 and TRBJ2-1; D is unresolved. V lost 3 bases and J 7 bases, leaving 19 bases between the germline ends. CDR1 and CDR2 from the germline V gene are MNHNS and SASEGT. The CDR3 has 16 residues. The CDR3 DNA sequence: TGTGCCAGCAGTGAGTTGGCTAGAGCTTATGGGAATGAGCAGTTCTTC. It yields the protein CASSELARAYGNEQFF.

The CDR3 sequence is CASTGRWAQFF. CDR3 DNA: TGTGCTAGTACTGGTCGCTGGGCGCAATTCTTC. The chain combines TRBV12-5 with TRBJ2-1; D unresolved. This CDR3 has 11 residues. V lost 8 bases and J lost 16, with 18 bases in between. Germline loops: CDR1 LGHNT, CDR2 FRNRAP.

This clone was observed many times. This chain uses TRBV12-3 or TRBV12-4 with TRBJ1-1; D call uncertain. This CDR3 is 14 amino acids long. The V end was cut by 8 bases, the J end by 1 base, with 14 bases between. CDR3 protein: CASAEWAGNTEAFF. The CDR3 DNA is TGTGCCAGCGCAGAATGGGCGGGGAACACTGAAGCTTTCTTT.

Ten or more counts support this clone. The chain couples TRBV20-1 to TRBJ2-1; 7 bases match TRBD2. The length of the CDR3 is 14 residues. The germline CDR1 and CDR2 sequences are DFQATT and SNEGSKA (reference sequence). The J segment lost 5 bases and the V segment lost 6 bases, leaving 10 bases of the junction unmatched. The CDR3 sequence: CSAERGGEDNEQFF. The CDR3 DNA reads TGCAGTGCAGAGAGGGGAGGGGAGGACAATGAGCAGTTCTTC.

This clone occurred many times. This chain links TRBV7-6 with TRBJ2-1; TRBD2 matches 7 bases. The CDR3 totals 17 residues. The germline V gene encodes CDR1 SGHVS and CDR2 FNYEAQ. V dropped 1 base and J dropped 5; count of bases not matched to a gene: 11. CDR3 amino acids: CASSLEVGLGKDNEQFF. CDR3 sequence (DNA): TGTGCCAGCAGCTTAGAAGTAGGACTAGGCAAAGACAATGAGCAGTTCTTC.

This chain connects TRBV27 to TRBJ1-2; 12 bases are shared with TRBD1. The CDR3 contains 17 residues. Germline CDR1 and CDR2: MNHEY and SMNVEV (reference sequence). The junction had 17 bases not matched to a gene; V was cut back by 8 bases and J by 7 bases. The CDR3 DNA reads TGTGCCAGCCCCCGAACCGGGACAGGGGGCCCGCAGTCTGGCTACACCTTC. It is translated as CASPRTGTGGPQSGYTF.

At least ten counts were recorded for this clone. This chain links TRBV7-8 with TRBJ1-2, with no clear D. CDR1 SGHVS and CDR2 FQNEAQ come from the germline V gene. V shed 5 bases and J shed 6 bases, with 16 bases lying between them. The CDR3 loop spans 14 amino acids. The CDR3 region has the DNA TGTGCCAGCAGCCCCACGAATCTTCGGGATGGCTACACCTTC. Translated, it gives CASSPTNLRDGYTF.

This clone was observed many times. The rearrangement joins TRBV9 to TRBJ1-1, with TRBD1 matching 10 bases. Germline values: CDR1 SGDLS, CDR2 YYNGEE. The CDR3 has 14 amino acids. J gave up 5 bases and V 4 bases, and 5 bases lay outside the gene matches. CDR3 sequence reads: CASSPRQGATEAFF. CDR3 coding DNA: TGTGCCAGCAGCCCTAGACAGGGGGCAACTGAAGCTTTCTTT.

This clone has only a few counts. The CDR3 protein is CASSLTGAKLNYGYTF. Here the CDR3 DNA reads TGTGCCAGCAGTTTGACAGGGGCGAAATTAAACTATGGCTACACCTTC. The V call is TRBV6-1, the J call TRBJ1-2; 8 bases agree with TRBD1. In germline, CDR1 is MNHNS, CDR2 SASEGT. The CDR3 covers 16 residues. V shed 5 bases and J 2 bases; nucleotides not matched to a gene: 10.